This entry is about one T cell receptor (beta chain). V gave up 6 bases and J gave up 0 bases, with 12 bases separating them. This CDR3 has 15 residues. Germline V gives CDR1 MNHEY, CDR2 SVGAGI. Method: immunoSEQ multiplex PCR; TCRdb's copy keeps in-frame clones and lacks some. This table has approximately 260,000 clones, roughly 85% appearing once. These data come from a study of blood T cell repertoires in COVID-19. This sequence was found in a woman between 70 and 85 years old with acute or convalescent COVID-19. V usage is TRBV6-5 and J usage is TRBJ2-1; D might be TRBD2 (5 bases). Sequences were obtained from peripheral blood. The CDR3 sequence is CASRADLLSYNEQFF. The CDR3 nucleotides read TGTGCCAGCAGAGCGGACCTCCTCTCCTACAATGAGCAGTTCTTC.